This entry describes one T cell receptor (beta chain). The antigen is unknown. The CDR3 has 13 amino acids. The germline V and J ends were trimmed by 5 bases and 5 bases, with 9 bases remaining between them. Looked up from germline, CDR1 is SGHAT and CDR2 is FQNNGV. The source of the sample is a study of OX40 agonist ivuxolimab in advanced cancers. Study conclusions and caveats: Both CD4+ and CD8+ T cell populations in blood had undergone clonal expansion by week 6 at 0.1 to 3.0 mg/kg. Certain nonresponders additionally had low normalized T-cell clonal expansion.

This table comes from immunoSEQ multiplex PCR, and its TCRdb copy is limited to in-frame clones, with some not included. The sample lists roughly 60,000 clones, around 83% occurring once. The chain is built from TRBV11-2 and TRBJ2-2; D is uncertain. The sample here was CD4+ or CD8+ T cells sorted from blood, taken in a trial of the OX40 agonist ivuxolimab. This clonotype originated in an adult with an advanced solid tumor such as melanoma, head and neck, liver or kidney cancer. Written as DNA, the CDR3 is TGTGCCAGCAGCGCATCTTTGACCGGGGAGCTGTTTTTT. Translating gives CASSASLTGELFF. The full variable domain, completed using reference TRBV11-2 and TRBJ2-2, is EAGVAQSPRYKIIEKRQSVAFWCNPISGHATLYWYQQILGQGPKLLIQFQNNGVVDDSQLPKDRFSAERLKGVDSTLKIQPAKLEDSAVYLCASSASLTGELFFGEGSRLTVL.